This T cell receptor beta chain was recovered during a study of T cell repertoires in cytomegalovirus infection. The study, taken as a whole, reports: Carriers of CMV and the relevant HLA type were discriminated by public TCR beta frequency.

In this sample, this clonotype turned up a few times. Its antigen is currently unknown. Via MiXCR, TCRdb re-called the reads, giving one row per CDR3 protein. The table lists around 300,000 distinct CDR3 sequences, 8% to 10% of them singletons, with around 4% in the top ten. The CDR3 has 14 amino acids. The V gene's germline CDR1 is DFQATT and CDR2 SNEGSKA (reference sequence). Trimming cost V 6 bases and J 2 bases; bases outside gene matches: 3. The TCR originated in a human donor in good health (CMV status not recorded). Some clones in this sample may be carry-over from other donors' samples. This chain joins TRBV20-1 and TRBJ2-1, with TRBD2 identical over 11 bases. Sequencing was carried out using PBMCs. This CDR3 reads CSATTSGAYNEQFF. Written as DNA, the CDR3 is TGCAGTGCCACGACTAGCGGGGCCTACAATGAGCAGTTCTTC.